This TCR beta chain was observed in a study of OX40 agonist ivuxolimab in advanced cancers. The protocol was immunoSEQ multiplex PCR, while the TCRdb copy is restricted to in-frame clones and leaves out a portion. The data show 60,000 to 75,000 clones, about 90% seen once. V shed 1 base and J shed 2 bases, with 8 bases lying between them. The germline V gene has CDR1 MNHEY and CDR2 SMNVEV (reference sequence). This CDR3 contains 15 residues. The specimen comprised CD4+ or CD8+ T cells sorted from blood, sampled in a trial of the OX40 agonist ivuxolimab. This chain uses TRBV27 with TRBJ2-2, with D tentatively TRBD2 (6 bases). The receptor's source is an adult with an advanced solid tumor such as melanoma, head and neck, liver or kidney cancer. CDR3: CASSLYGSNTGELFF. DNA of the CDR3: TGTGCCAGCAGTTTATACGGGAGTAACACCGGGGAGCTGTTTTTT.